Shown below are 31 T cell receptor beta chains from a single sample sequenced in a study of spatial heterogeneity in lung cancer. The time point denotes: sample taken at primary tumor resection. Sequencing of whole RNA from tumor, nontumor lung or frozen PBMC involved no sorting. One entry per CDR3 protein, called by TCRdb with MiXCR from the 5' RACE reads. Of some 21,000 distinct CDR3 sequences in the sample, roughly 4.2% were seen once. The sequenced sample was PBMCs, obtained at surgery. The receptors shown here come from a male donor with early-stage non-small cell lung cancer.

This clonotype was counted many times. The chain is built from TRBV3-1 and TRBJ1-2, with D possibly matching TRBD1 (6 bases). The V gene's germline CDR1 is LGHDT and CDR2 YNNKEL (reference sequence). This CDR3 has 15 residues. Trimming took 1 base from V and 4 from J, leaving 13 bases between them. CDR3 nucleotides: TGTGCCAGCAGCCAAGCAGTGGGGGCCGTCTATGGCTACACCTTC. Residues: CASSQAVGAVYGYTF.

Ten or more counts support this clonotype. The chain is built from TRBV5-4 and TRBJ2-3; TRBD1 is a possible D gene (5 bases). Trimming removed 0 bases at V and 4 bases at J, with 12 bases between. This CDR3 has 15 residues. The germline CDR1 and CDR2 sequences are SGHNT and YYREEE (reference sequence). In DNA, the CDR3 is TGTGCCAGCAGCTTGGAGTGGGGCGGATCAGATACGCAGTATTTT. Its protein is CASSLEWGGSDTQYF.

This clonotype was found many times. The chain recombines TRBV5-1 with TRBJ2-6; no definite D call. Germline V gene sequence: CDR1 SGHRS, CDR2 YFSETQ. The CDR3 covers 15 residues. The V gene lost 0 bases and the J gene lost 2 bases, with 6 bases spanning the gap. In DNA form, the CDR3 reads TGCGCCAGCAGCTTGGTGGGGACTGGGGCCAACGTCCTGACTTTC. Translating gives CASSLVGTGANVLTF.

In this sample, this clonotype turned up many times. This chain joins TRBV29-1 and TRBJ2-5, with 8 positions matching TRBD2. The germline V gene has CDR1 SQVTM and CDR2 ANQGSEA. The CDR3 is 13 amino acids. The V gene end was trimmed by 4 bases and the J gene end by 4 bases; junction bases not matched to a gene: 5. The CDR3 region is CSVVGGAGETQYF. CDR3 bases: TGCAGCGTTGTCGGGGGGGCGGGAGAGACCCAGTACTTC.

V is TRBV7-2 and J is TRBJ1-1; D is unclear. Germline CDR1 and CDR2: SGHTA and FQGNSA. The CDR3 runs 11 residues. V was cut by 3 bases and J by 11 bases, with 10 bases left in between. Here the CDR3 DNA reads TGTGCCAGCAGCTTCAACAAGTGGGCTTTCTTT. Its protein product is CASSFNKWAFF.

The chain recombines TRBV7-9 with TRBJ2-3; TRBD1 or TRBD2 may be the D gene (6 bases each). CDR3 length: 19 residues. Germline V CDR1 and CDR2: SEHNR, FQNEAQ (reference sequence). Trimming shortened V by 3 bases and J by 0 bases, and 22 bases separated the two germline ends. CDR3 coding DNA: TGTGCCAGCAGCTTGGTGAGGGGGGCCCACCGAACTAGCACAGATACGCAGTATTTT. Translating gives CASSLVRGAHRTSTDTQYF.

This clonotype has a count of ten or more. The rearrangement joins TRBV3-1 to TRBJ2-4; 7 positions match TRBD1. The CDR3 loop spans 15 amino acids. The germline gives CDR1 LGHDT, CDR2 YNNKEL (reference sequence). V gave up 5 bases and J gave up 3 bases; unmatched junction bases: 7. CDR3 in DNA: TGTGCCAGCAGCAACCGGGACAGCCACAAAAACATTCAGTACTTC. It is translated as CASSNRDSHKNIQYF.

This clonotype was counted between two and nine times. This sequence joins TRBV5-1 and TRBJ2-5; 8 bases fit TRBD1. CDR3 size: 16 residues. V lost 4 bases and J lost 0; bases outside the gene matches: 8. Germline assignment: CDR1 SGHRS and CDR2 YFSETQ. CDR3 amino acids: CASSQGAAGYQETQYF. CDR3 bases: TGCGCCAGCAGCCAGGGGGCGGCCGGGTACCAAGAGACCCAGTACTTC.

This clonotype is termed medium-sized. V and J are TRBV28 and TRBJ2-7; D remains unclear. V was shortened by 5 bases and J by 3 bases, with 17 bases between the two germline ends. The CDR3 has 15 amino acids. CDR1 and CDR2 (germline): MDHEN, SYDVKM. CDR3 sequence (DNA): TGTGCCAGCAGTCCCCATGGAGCACAGAACTACGAGCAGTACTTC. It yields the protein CASSPHGAQNYEQYF.

V usage is TRBV5-1 and J usage is TRBJ2-2, with a possible D match to TRBD1 (6 bases). Germline V gene sequence: CDR1 SGHRS, CDR2 YFSETQ. This CDR3 spans 16 amino acids. V lost 4 bases to trimming and J lost 4 bases, with 17 bases between them. The CDR3 region has the DNA TGCGCCAGCAGCACGGAAGGGACATCTAGCACCGGGGAGCTGTTTTTT. Protein product: CASSTEGTSSTGELFF.

In regard to this clonotype: A read error is possible here, since a much larger clone lies one base away. V gene TRBV11-2 combines with J gene TRBJ2-3; D remains ambiguous. The J call is uncertain, as TRBJ1-5 better fits the DNA end. Germline V CDR1 and CDR2: SGHAT, FQNNGV. This CDR3 region has 14 residues. The CDR3 reads CASSPGRSTDTQHF. The CDR3 DNA reads as TGTGCCAGCAGCCCTGGACGGAGCACAGATACGCAGCATTTT.

The chain carries TRBV29-1 and TRBJ2-5; perhaps TRBD2 as D (6 bases). The CDR3 is made up of 14 amino acids. The germline V gene encodes CDR1 SQVTM and CDR2 ANQGSEA. Trimming removed 5 bases from V and 1 base from J, with 14 bases in between. The CDR3 DNA sequence: TGCAGCGTTCTAACCGGGACTGTCCAAGAGACCCAGTACTTC. Residues: CSVLTGTVQETQYF.

The chain carries TRBV7-3 and TRBJ2-2; D gene ambiguous. The germline V and J ends were trimmed by 4 bases and 1 base, with 4 bases remaining between them. CDR3 size: 13 residues. Germline CDR1 reads SGHTA; CDR2 reads FQGTGA. CDR3 DNA: TGTGCCAGCAGCTCGGGGAACACCGGGGAGCTGTTTTTT. Protein: CASSSGNTGELFF.

This clonotype was counted between two and nine times. V and J are TRBV27 and TRBJ2-7; 9 bases are a match to TRBD1. Trimming took 2 bases from V and 3 from J; bases not matched to a gene: 5. The CDR3 runs 15 residues. CDR1 and CDR2 (germline): MNHEY, SMNVEV (reference sequence). The CDR3 reads CASSLTGTGLYEQYF. DNA of the CDR3: TGTGCCAGCAGTTTAACCGGGACAGGGCTCTACGAGCAGTACTTC.

This clonotype was seen at least ten times. The V and J genes are TRBV27 and TRBJ2-6, with D possibly matching TRBD1 (5 bases). This CDR3 has 16 amino acids. Trimming removed 4 bases from V and 0 bases from J, with 10 bases in between. CDR1 MNHEY and CDR2 SMNVEV come from the germline V gene (reference sequence). CDR3 nucleotide sequence: TGTGCCAGCAGTTCCCGACAGTCCTCTGGGGCCAACGTCCTGACTTTC. Amino acid sequence: CASSSRQSSGANVLTF.

The sample holds many counts of this clonotype. The V gene is TRBV7-2, the J gene TRBJ2-5; the D gene is possibly TRBD1 (6 bases). Looked up from germline, CDR1 is SGHTA and CDR2 is FQGNSA. Trimming cost V 5 bases and J 4 bases, with 17 bases left between them. CDR3 length: 15 amino acids. The CDR3 region has the DNA TGTGCCAGCAGCCTTACGGGACACCAGGGAGAGACCCAGTACTTC. Its protein is CASSLTGHQGETQYF.

By sample share, this clonotype is medium-sized. This chain links TRBV4-2 with TRBJ2-3; D remains unclear. Trimming removed 2 bases from V and 6 bases from J, with 9 bases in between. CDR1 and CDR2 from the germline V gene are LGHNA and YNFKEQ. CDR3 length: 13 amino acids. This CDR3 is CASSQPSSDTQYF. The CDR3 bases are TGTGCCAGCAGCCAACCCTCCTCCGATACGCAGTATTTT.

This clonotype was recorded many times. The J gene is TRBJ1-2, the V gene TRBV11-2, with D unresolved. CDR1 and CDR2 from the germline V gene are SGHAT and FQNNGV. V lost 3 bases and J lost 6, with 17 bases in between. The CDR3 covers 15 residues. The CDR3 reads CASSFFRTRRDGYTF. As DNA, the CDR3 is TGTGCCAGCAGCTTTTTCCGGACCCGAAGAGATGGCTACACCTTC.

This clonotype was counted many times. The chain is built from TRBV19 and TRBJ1-1; 8 positions agree with TRBD1. Germline CDR1 reads LNHDA; CDR2 reads SQIVND (reference sequence). Unmatched junction bases numbered 4, after V lost 3 bases and J lost 4 bases. This CDR3 comprises 14 residues. Here the CDR3 reads CASSIRTGSTEAFF. The DNA of the CDR3 is TGTGCCAGTAGTATCCGGACAGGGAGCACTGAAGCTTTCTTT.

In regard to this clonotype: A junction end diverges from the germline sequence, so it may reflect a read error. This chain connects TRBV7-7 to TRBJ2-1, with TRBD1 matching 10 bases. CDR1 is SSHAT and CDR2 is FNYEAQ in the germline V gene (reference sequence). This CDR3 region has 15 residues. Here the CDR3 reads CASSRRQGARNEQFF. The CDR3 coding sequence is TGTGCTAGCAGCCGAAGACAGGGGGCTCGCAATGAGCAGTTCTTC.

This clonotype was found many times. This chain connects TRBV19 to TRBJ2-7; D might be TRBD1 (6 bases). CDR1 is LNHDA, CDR2 SQIVND, per germline (reference sequence). Trimming stripped 5 bases from V and 2 bases from J, with 13 bases between. The CDR3 sequence is 14 residues long. CDR3 residues: CASSSGTSPYEQYF. CDR3 coding DNA: TGTGCCAGTAGTTCCGGGACATCCCCCTACGAGCAGTACTTC. Combining the CDR3 with reference TRBV19 and TRBJ2-7 gives the whole variable domain DGGITQSPKYLFRKEGQNVTLSCEQNLNHDAMYWYRQDPGQGLRLIYYSQIVNDFQKGDIAEGYSVSREKKESFPLTVTSAQKNPTAFYLCASSSGTSPYEQYFGPGTRLTVT.

This clonotype was seen many times. The chain recombines TRBV11-2 with TRBJ1-2; D is unclear. This CDR3 contains 15 residues. Germline assignment: CDR1 SGHAT and CDR2 FQNNGV. V was pared by 5 bases and J by 2 bases, with 15 bases between. The CDR3 spells CASSPDGLPNYGYTF. For the CDR3, the DNA is TGTGCCAGCAGCCCCGATGGGCTACCCAACTATGGCTACACCTTC.

This clonotype was observed at least ten times. The rearrangement uses TRBV7-2 and TRBJ2-3, with D uncertain. The CDR3 is made up of 17 amino acids. Trimming left V 2 bases short and J 0 bases short, with 15 bases between. Germline V lookup: CDR1 SGHTA, CDR2 FQGNSA. The CDR3 DNA sequence: TGTGCCAGCAGCTTACAACCTTTTTCGGCTAGCACAGATACGCAGTATTTT. This codes for CASSLQPFSASTDTQYF.

CDR3 sequence (DNA): TGTGCCAGCAATAGTCCTTTGAACACTGAAGCTTTCTTT. Protein product: CASNSPLNTEAFF. This chain uses TRBV7-9 with TRBJ1-1, with unresolved D. The CDR3 runs to 13 residues. V was shortened by 7 bases and J by 0 bases, with 9 bases between the two germline ends. Germline CDR1 reads SEHNR; CDR2 reads FQNEAQ (reference sequence).

This clonotype was detected ten times or more. The V and J genes are TRBV6-5 and TRBJ1-3; D is possibly TRBD1 (5 bases). Germline assignment: CDR1 MNHEY and CDR2 SVGAGI. The CDR3 runs to 16 residues. V was clipped by 6 bases and J by 4 bases, with 19 bases between them. Here the CDR3 DNA reads TGTGCCAGCAGGACCGGGACGCTAAGTGCCGGAAACACCATATATTTT. As protein: CASRTGTLSAGNTIYF.

This clonotype occurred many times. The rearrangement uses TRBV28 and TRBJ2-5; 10 bases map to TRBD2. J was trimmed by 2 bases and V by 2 bases; bases with no gene match: 5. CDR3 length: 16 residues. The germline V gene encodes CDR1 MDHEN and CDR2 SYDVKM. Here the CDR3 DNA reads TGTGCCAGCAGTTTAGTCCTAGCGGGGGAGCAAGAGACCCAGTACTTC. Translated, it gives CASSLVLAGEQETQYF.

As concerns this clonotype: A single base separates this from a much larger clone, so it may be a read error. J is TRBJ1-5 and V is TRBV12-3 or TRBV12-4; D not resolved. Trimming removed 10 bases from V and 2 bases from J, with 15 bases in between. The CDR3 covers 14 residues. This CDR3 is CANSPWEGNQPQHF. CDR3 in DNA: TGTGCCAACAGCCCCTGGGAGGGCAATCAGCCCCAGCATTTT.

This chain connects TRBV6-5 to TRBJ1-1; 8 bases line up with TRBD1. The CDR3 runs 13 residues. V shed 0 bases, J shed 11 bases, and the junction held 5 bases outside the gene matches. Germline loops: CDR1 MNHEY, CDR2 SVGAGI. The CDR3, as DNA: TGTGCCAGCAGTTACTCCTCAGGGGGCAGGGCTTTCTTT. This translates into CASSYSSGGRAFF.

This clonotype was seen at least ten times. The chain carries TRBV4-1 and TRBJ1-6, with 10 positions matching TRBD1. The J segment lost 6 bases and the V segment lost 0 bases, leaving 11 bases of the junction unmatched. Germline assignment: CDR1 MGHRA and CDR2 YSYEKL. This CDR3 contains 19 residues. This chain's CDR3 is CASSQDGVLTGGSNSPLHF. The CDR3 region has the DNA TGCGCCAGCAGCCAAGATGGGGTCTTGACAGGGGGCTCTAATTCACCCCTCCACTTT.

This clonotype has ten or more counts. The chain has TRBV5-5 and TRBJ2-7; 8 nucleotides align to TRBD1. The CDR3 runs to 14 residues. The germline gives CDR1 SGHKS, CDR2 YYEKEE (reference sequence). J was trimmed by 3 bases and V by 4 bases; bases with no gene match: 6. The CDR3 reads CASSHPDRVYEQYF. CDR3 in DNA: TGTGCCAGCAGCCACCCGGACAGGGTCTACGAGCAGTACTTC.

This clonotype was detected ten times or more. This chain links TRBV7-8 with TRBJ2-3, with D unresolved. This CDR3 spans 14 amino acids. From germline, CDR1 is SGHVS and CDR2 FQNEAQ. V gave up 5 bases and J gave up 0 bases, with 9 bases separating them. For the CDR3, the DNA is TGTGCCAGCAGCCACTCCTCCAGCACAGATACGCAGTATTTT. Its protein product is CASSHSSSTDTQYF.